Shown below are 24 T cell receptor beta chains from a single sample sequenced in a study of blood T cells in healthy people across ages. For the second PCR, which ran for 7 to 11 cycles, a sample-barcoded 5' primer and a J-beta primer mix were used. Using its own MiXCR run on the 5' RACE reads, TCRdb lists one record per CDR3 protein. The sample lists some 1.8 million distinct CDR3 sequences, around 42% occurring once. The sequenced sample consisted of blood. The receptors stem from a human donor in good health.

This clonotype occurred a few times. The gene calls are TRBV28 and TRBJ2-6; D is possibly TRBD2 (5 bases). The CDR3 sequence is 17 residues long. V was trimmed by 2 bases and J by 3 bases, leaving 14 bases between them. Germline V gene sequence: CDR1 MDHEN, CDR2 SYDVKM. The CDR3 spells CASSLIGGTIGANVLTF. The CDR3 DNA reads as TGTGCCAGCAGTTTAATTGGAGGAACAATTGGGGCCAACGTCCTGACTTTC.

V is TRBV4-3 and J is TRBJ1-2; TRBD1 might be the D (5 bases). The germline CDR1 and CDR2 sequences are LGHNA and YSLEER. The V end was cut by 1 base, the J end by 3 bases, with 12 bases between. The CDR3 has 15 residues. The CDR3: CASSQVLGGHYGYTF. CDR3 bases: TGCGCCAGCAGCCAAGTTCTCGGGGGTCACTATGGCTACACCTTC.

J is TRBJ2-3 and V is TRBV5-1; TRBD2 is a possible D gene (7 bases). V was clipped by 4 bases and J by 4 bases, with 19 bases between them. CDR3 length: 16 residues. CDR1 is SGHRS and CDR2 is YFSETQ in the germline V gene. The CDR3, as DNA: TGCGCCAGCAGCCCTGGTCGTGGGGGGGCCGCAGATACGCAGTATTTT. Translated, it gives CASSPGRGGAADTQYF.

This clonotype has just a few counts. The rearrangement links TRBV12-3 or TRBV12-4 to TRBJ2-6; D is perhaps TRBD1 (5 bases). Trimming stripped 10 bases from V and 4 bases from J, with 17 bases between. CDR3 length: 15 amino acids. The CDR3 nucleotides read TGTGCCAACAGCCTGGACATCGCCGGGGCCAACGTCCTGACTTTC. Encoded protein: CANSLDIAGANVLTF.

CDR3 loop: CSVENDDYGYTF. For the CDR3, the DNA is TGCAGCGTTGAAAATGACGATTATGGCTACACCTTC. The chain couples TRBV29-1 to TRBJ1-2; no definite D call. The V end lost 2 bases, the J end lost 5 bases, and 9 bases lay between the germline ends. The CDR3 extends over 12 amino acids. Germline CDR1 SQVTM, CDR2 ANQGSEA.

The chain couples TRBV27 to TRBJ2-7; perhaps TRBD1 as D (6 bases). The CDR3 runs to 14 residues. The germline V gene has CDR1 MNHEY and CDR2 SMNVEV (reference sequence). V lost 2 bases and J lost 3, with 11 bases in between. CDR3 in amino acids: CASSLGGEFYEQYF. In DNA form, the CDR3 reads TGTGCCAGCAGTTTAGGGGGCGAGTTCTACGAGCAGTACTTC.

This clonotype was seen a few times. CDR3 loop: CASRPQRVYEQYF. DNA of the CDR3: TGTGCCAGCCGACCCCAGAGGGTTTACGAGCAGTACTTC. The chain links TRBV27 to TRBJ2-7; weak D call: TRBD2 (5 bases). Trimming took 8 bases from V and 4 from J, leaving 15 bases between them. In germline, CDR1 is MNHEY, CDR2 SMNVEV (reference sequence). The CDR3 totals 13 residues.

The chain combines TRBV28 with TRBJ2-3, with D unresolved. This CDR3 contains 12 residues. Germline V gives CDR1 MDHEN, CDR2 SYDVKM. V lost 8 bases and J 1 base, leaving 7 bases between the germline ends. The CDR3 region has the DNA TGTGCCAGCTTCCAGGGCACAGATACGCAGTATTTT. This sequence encodes CASFQGTDTQYF.

The V and J genes are TRBV5-1 and TRBJ1-2; D uncertain. V lost 3 bases and J 9 bases, leaving 18 bases between the germline ends. The length of the CDR3 is 14 residues. Looked up from germline, CDR1 is SGHRS and CDR2 is YFSETQ. In DNA, the CDR3 is TGCGCCAGCAGCTACGATAGCCCCGGGCTAAGCTACACCTTC. Translation: CASSYDSPGLSYTF.

The chain couples TRBV5-6 to TRBJ2-1; D perhaps matches TRBD2 (5 bases). The ends were cut back, 2 bases at V and 8 bases at J, with 11 bases in the middle. Per the germline V gene, CDR1 is SGHDT and CDR2 is YYEEEE. This CDR3 region has 13 residues. Here the CDR3 reads CASSFLWGDEQFF. DNA for the CDR3: TGTGCCAGCAGCTTTTTATGGGGAGATGAGCAGTTCTTC.

V is TRBV12-3 or TRBV12-4 and J is TRBJ1-6, with D hard to call. The CDR3 runs 13 residues. Trimming removed 5 bases at V and 13 bases at J, with 15 bases between. CDR3 bases: TGTGCCAGCAGTCCCCAATGGGCAAGTCCCCTCCACTTT. It specifies CASSPQWASPLHF.

The gene calls are TRBV7-8 and TRBJ2-3, with 8 bases aligning to TRBD2. This CDR3 is built from 16 residues. Per the germline V gene, CDR1 is SGHVS and CDR2 is FQNEAQ. V lost 2 bases to trimming and J lost 6 bases; unmatched junction nucleotides: 10. CDR3 protein: CASSLTEGTSEDTQYF. For the CDR3, the DNA is TGTGCCAGCAGCTTAACAGAGGGGACTAGTGAGGATACGCAGTATTTT.

The chain uses TRBV2 and TRBJ1-2; D gene uncertain. Trimming removed 6 bases at V and 3 bases at J, with 14 bases between. The germline V gene has CDR1 SNHLY and CDR2 FYNNEI. CDR3 size: 14 residues. The CDR3 loop is CASRAYPVDYGYTF. DNA of the CDR3: TGTGCCAGCAGGGCCTATCCGGTTGACTATGGCTACACCTTC.

A few counts support this clonotype. The chain uses TRBV20-1 and TRBJ1-2; D unclear. The CDR3 extends over 13 amino acids. Trimming stripped 4 bases from V and 3 bases from J, with 12 bases between. CDR1 DFQATT and CDR2 SNEGSKA come from the germline V gene (reference sequence). The CDR3 reads CSATRTEYYGYTF. CDR3 in DNA: TGCAGTGCTACCCGGACGGAATACTATGGCTACACCTTC.

The chain carries TRBV20-1 and TRBJ2-1; a weak D match, TRBD1 (5 bases). The CDR3 runs to 15 residues. The V end was cut by 4 bases, the J end by 6 bases, with 19 bases between. Germline V lookup: CDR1 DFQATT, CDR2 SNEGSKA (reference sequence). Written as DNA, the CDR3 is TGCAGTGCTATAGAAGTGGACAAAGGGGTCAATGAGCAGTTCTTC. Its translation is CSAIEVDKGVNEQFF.

This clonotype was detected a few times. The chain joins TRBV11-1 to TRBJ1-2, with unresolved D. There are 15 residues in the CDR3. The ends were cut back, 5 bases at V and 4 bases at J, with 17 bases in the middle. CDR1 and CDR2 (germline): SGHAT, FQDESV (reference sequence). CDR3 DNA sequence: TGTGCCAGCAGCCAGCGAACCCAAATCACCTATGGCTACACCTTC. Translation gives CASSQRTQITYGYTF.

The chain combines TRBV5-1 with TRBJ2-3; D remains unclear. The germline gives CDR1 SGHRS, CDR2 YFSETQ. The CDR3 spans 13 residues. The V and J ends lost 0 bases and 6 bases respectively, with 8 bases between them. In nucleotides, the CDR3 is TGCGCCAGCAGCTTGGGACTTGAGGATACGCAGTATTTT. Residues: CASSLGLEDTQYF.

This clonotype was counted between two and nine times. The chain uses TRBV7-2 and TRBJ2-3; D remains ambiguous. The CDR3 contains 14 residues. The V end lost 5 bases, the J end lost 6 bases, and 15 bases lay between the germline ends. Germline assignment: CDR1 SGHTA and CDR2 FQGNSA. CDR3: CASSPWAATDTQYF. Written as DNA, the CDR3 is TGTGCCAGCAGCCCTTGGGCCGCCACGGATACGCAGTATTTT.

There are a few counts of this clonotype. The V call is TRBV7-9, the J call TRBJ2-1, with a weak D call TRBD2 (6 bases). The V end was cut by 5 bases, the J end by 2 bases, with 13 bases between. From germline, CDR1 is SEHNR and CDR2 FQNEAQ (reference sequence). This CDR3 has 15 residues. This CDR3 is CASSAPGDTYNEQFF. The CDR3 region has the DNA TGTGCCAGCAGCGCGCCGGGGGATACCTACAATGAGCAGTTCTTC.

CDR3 sequence reads: CASAEGQGGWEQYF. The CDR3 DNA sequence: TGCGCCAGCGCCGAGGGTCAGGGGGGTTGGGAGCAGTACTTC. The chain uses TRBV5-1 and TRBJ2-7; the D gene is possibly TRBD1 (7 bases). Germline loops: CDR1 SGHRS, CDR2 YFSETQ. The length of the CDR3 is 14 residues. Trimming cost V 7 bases and J 7 bases, with 21 bases left between them. The full variable domain, its missing parts supplied by reference TRBV5-1 and TRBJ2-7, is KAGVTQTPRYLIKTRGQQVTLSCSPISGHRSVSWYQQTPGQGLQFLFEYFSETQRNKGNFPGRFSGRQFSNSRSEMNVSTLELGDSALYLCASAEGQGGWEQYFGPGTRLTVT.

The table lists this clonotype with a few counts. The rearrangement uses TRBV29-1 and TRBJ2-5; D is possibly TRBD1 or TRBD2 (6 bases each). CDR3 length: 18 residues. The germline gives CDR1 SQVTM, CDR2 ANQGSEA. V was shortened by 2 bases and J by 3 bases, with 25 bases between the two germline ends. CDR3 coding DNA: TGCAGCGTTGAACGGTTGGGGGCTTTAAATCCGGGGGAAGAGACCCAGTACTTC. It translates to CSVERLGALNPGEETQYF.

Concerning this clonotype itself: One end of the junction fails to match germline, which may point to a read error. The chain couples TRBV6-6 to TRBJ2-1, with TRBD1 matching 7 bases. The CDR3 runs to 15 residues. Germline V gene lookup returns CDR1 MNHNY and CDR2 SVGAGI (reference sequence). CDR3 residues: CAGSQGTVEQGEQFF. The CDR3 nucleotides are TGTGCCGGCAGTCAGGGGACAGTTGAACAGGGTGAGCAGTTCTTC.

The J gene is TRBJ1-2, the V gene TRBV25-1; no clear D gene. Germline assignment: CDR1 MGHDK and CDR2 SYGVNS. Trimming took off 1 base at V and 8 bases at J, with 11 bases between the two ends. There are 13 residues in the CDR3. This CDR3 is CASSEFGGHGYTF. The CDR3 DNA sequence: TGTGCCAGCAGTGAATTTGGAGGTCACGGCTACACCTTC.

This clonotype turned up a few times. V usage is TRBV20-1 and J usage is TRBJ1-4; the D gene is possibly TRBD1 (6 bases). V was cut by 0 bases and J by 4 bases, with 9 bases left in between. The V gene's germline CDR1 is DFQATT and CDR2 SNEGSKA (reference sequence). The CDR3 has 14 residues. The CDR3 DNA sequence: TGCAGTGCTAGAGATACAGGGCTTAATGAAAAACTGTTTTTT. It encodes CSARDTGLNEKLFF.